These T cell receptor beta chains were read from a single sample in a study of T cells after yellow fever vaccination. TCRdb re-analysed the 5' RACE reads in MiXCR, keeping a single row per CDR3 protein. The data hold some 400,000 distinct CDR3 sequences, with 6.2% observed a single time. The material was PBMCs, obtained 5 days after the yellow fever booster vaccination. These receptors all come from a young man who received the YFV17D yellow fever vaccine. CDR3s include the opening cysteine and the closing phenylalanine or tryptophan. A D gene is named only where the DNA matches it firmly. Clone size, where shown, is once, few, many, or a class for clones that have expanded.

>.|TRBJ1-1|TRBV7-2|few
TGTGCCAGCAGCTTAGTGGTGGCGAACACTGAAGCTTTCTTT
CASSLVVANTEAFF
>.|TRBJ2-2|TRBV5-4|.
TGTGCCAGCAGCTTTGTCGGGACCAACACCGGGGAGCTGTTTTTT
CASSFVGTNTGELFF
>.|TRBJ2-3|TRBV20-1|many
TGCAGTGCTAGAGGTGTGGGTTGGGGAGCTAGCACAGATACGCAGTATTTT
CSARGVGWGASTDTQYF
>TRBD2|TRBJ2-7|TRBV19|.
TGTGCCAGTAAATTGGGGGAGGGCGCCTACGAGCAGTACTTC
CASKLGEGAYEQYF
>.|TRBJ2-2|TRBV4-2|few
TGTGCCAGCAGCCAAGAATGGAGCCAGCCCGGGGAGCTGTTTTTT
CASSQEWSQPGELFF
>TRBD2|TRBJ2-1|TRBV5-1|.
TGCGCCAGCAGCCAAGAAGCGGGAGGCACATACAATGAGCAGTTCTTC
CASSQEAGGTYNEQFF
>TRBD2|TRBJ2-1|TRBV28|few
TGTGCCAGCAGGCTGGCGGGGGGGTACAATGAGCAGTTCTTC
CASRLAGGYNEQFF
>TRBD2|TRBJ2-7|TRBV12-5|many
TGTGCTAGTGGTTTGGTATTGAGAGAGAGCGGGAGTTTTTACGAGCAGTACTTC
CASGLVLRESGSFYEQYF
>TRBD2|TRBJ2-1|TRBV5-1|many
TGCGCCACCCGACTAGCGGGGGCCAATGAGCAGTTCTTC
CATRLAGANEQFF
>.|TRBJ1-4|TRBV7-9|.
TGTGCCAGCAGCACAGCAGGACTGGGTAATGAAAAACTGTTTTTT
CASSTAGLGNEKLFF
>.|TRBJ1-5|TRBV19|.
TGTGCCAGTAGTATGACTCCGACTGGGGCCTTCCATCAGCCCCAGCATTTT
CASSMTPTGAFHQPQHF
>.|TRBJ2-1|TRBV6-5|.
TGTGCCAGCAGTTCTGGTCGACTAGTTGAGCAGTTCTTC
CASSSGRLVEQFF
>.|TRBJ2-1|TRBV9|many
TGTGCCAGCAGCGTACCTCCTGAGGGACACAATGAGCAGTTCTTC
CASSVPPEGHNEQFF
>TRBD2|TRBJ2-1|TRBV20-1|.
TGCAGTGCTAGAGATCTAGCGGGGCCCTACAATGAGCAGTTCTTC
CSARDLAGPYNEQFF
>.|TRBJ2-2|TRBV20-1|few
TGCAGTGCTAGTTTAACCGGGGAGCTGTTTTTT
CSASLTGELFF
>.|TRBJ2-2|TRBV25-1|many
TGTGCCAGCAGTGGGGTCACCGGGGAGCTGTTTTTT
CASSGVTGELFF
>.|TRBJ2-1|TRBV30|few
TGTGCCTGGACCCCCCTGAATGAGCAGTTCTTC
CAWTPLNEQFF